The 17 T cell receptor beta chains in this list originate from one sample, sequenced in a study of T cells in Graves' hyperthyroidism and ophthalmopathy. Amplification yielded TCR beta CDR3 regions, with RNA transcripts as the source. Initially, a first-round RT-PCR of the TCR CDR3 employed the HTBI primer set. In TCRdb, the multiplex PCR reads were re-called with MiXCR into one record per CDR3 protein. This table has approximately 220,000 distinct CDR3 sequences, around 18% appearing once. The sequencing input was blood. These receptors came from a man between 40 and 49 years old with Graves' hyperthyroidism.

In its sample, this clonotype was seen a few times. J is TRBJ2-1 and V is TRBV5-5; D is ambiguous. The CDR3 is 15 amino acids. With 0 bases removed from V and 0 bases from J, the gap between germline ends came to 7 bases. Germline CDR1 is SGHKS and CDR2 is YYEKEE (reference sequence). The CDR3 loop reads CASSLVESSYNEQFF. In DNA, the CDR3 is TGTGCCAGCAGCTTGGTGGAGAGCTCCTACAATGAGCAGTTCTTC.

This clonotype was detected many times. The rearrangement joins TRBV20-1 to TRBJ2-5, with TRBD1 as a possible D gene (5 bases). CDR1 and CDR2 (germline): DFQATT, SNEGSKA (reference sequence). The CDR3 runs to 14 residues. V lost 6 bases to trimming and J lost 1 base, with 15 bases between them. The CDR3 reads CSARNRRFQETQYF. Written as DNA, the CDR3 is TGCAGTGCCAGAAACAGGCGGTTCCAAGAGACCCAGTACTTC.

This clonotype was counted ten times or more. This chain uses TRBV5-1 with TRBJ2-1, with TRBD1 matching 7 bases. The CDR3 extends over 14 amino acids. The V gene's germline CDR1 is SGHRS and CDR2 YFSETQ. V was pared by 7 bases and J by 4 bases, with 8 bases of the junction left unmatched. The CDR3: CASVRDSSYNEQFF. CDR3 bases: TGCGCCAGCGTCCGGGACAGTTCGTACAATGAGCAGTTCTTC.

This clonotype came up many times. The V and J genes are TRBV2 and TRBJ2-7; D is tentatively TRBD1 or TRBD2 (5 bases each). Trimming took 3 bases from V and 3 from J, leaving 12 bases between them. The CDR3 has 14 residues. Germline V gene lookup returns CDR1 SNHLY and CDR2 FYNNEI. The CDR3 DNA reads as TGTGCCAGCAGTGAGATAGGGACCGACTACGAGCAGTACTTC. Translation: CASSEIGTDYEQYF.

This clonotype was detected ten times or more. The rearrangement links TRBV5-1 to TRBJ1-5; 9 bases fit TRBD1. The CDR3 has 15 amino acids. V dropped 1 base and J dropped 6; count of bases not matched to a gene: 5. Germline CDR1 and CDR2: SGHRS and YFSETQ. Here the CDR3 DNA reads TGCGCCAGCAGCTTGTGGGGACAGGGCGGTCAGCCCCAGCATTTT. Translating it yields CASSLWGQGGQPQHF.

This clonotype was recorded at least ten times. V and J are TRBV5-1 and TRBJ2-7, with D possibly being TRBD1 (5 bases). The germline V gene encodes CDR1 SGHRS and CDR2 YFSETQ. The CDR3 has 16 residues. V was pared by 1 base and J by 2 bases, with 16 bases between. The CDR3 DNA sequence: TGCGCCAGCAGCTTGTTGGGTGGGGCGGCCGCCTACGAGCAGTACTTC. Residues: CASSLLGGAAAYEQYF.

This clonotype has a count of ten or more. The V call is TRBV24-1, the J call TRBJ2-1, with TRBD2 matching 8 bases. After removal of 3 bases from V and 6 bases from J, the junction contained 12 bases not matched to a gene. Germline V lookup: CDR1 KGHDR, CDR2 SFDVKD. This CDR3 is built from 17 residues. CDR3 nucleotides: TGTGCCACCAGTGATGGGGCGAGGGCGGGGGGCGTCAATGAGCAGTTCTTC. Its translation is CATSDGARAGGVNEQFF.

This clonotype was observed at least ten times. The rearrangement joins TRBV18 to TRBJ2-2, with D unresolved. Germline V gene lookup returns CDR1 KGHSH and CDR2 LQKENI. V was clipped by 5 bases and J by 6 bases, with 7 bases between them. The length of the CDR3 is 12 residues. This CDR3 is CASSRMAGELFF. CDR3 coding DNA: TGTGCCAGCTCAAGAATGGCCGGGGAGCTGTTTTTT.

This clonotype was detected many times. V usage is TRBV5-8 and J usage is TRBJ2-3; no reliable D call. The CDR3 contains 14 residues. Trimming stripped 1 base from V and 2 bases from J, with 8 bases between. CDR1 and CDR2 (germline): SGHTS, YDEGEE. In DNA form, the CDR3 reads TGTGCCAGCAGCTTGAGAGACCCCACAGATACGCAGTATTTT. It translates to CASSLRDPTDTQYF. Full variable domain (missing parts from reference TRBV5-8 and TRBJ2-3): EAGVTQSPTHLIKTRGQQATLRCSPISGHTSVYWYQQALGLGLQFLLWYDEGEERNRGNFPPRFSGRQFPNYSSELNVNALELEDSALYLCASSLRDPTDTQYFGPGTRLTVL.

This clonotype was counted many times. The chain uses TRBV6-1 and TRBJ1-5, with D unclear. The CDR3 runs 13 residues. The germline V gene encodes CDR1 MNHNS and CDR2 SASEGT. V lost 5 bases to trimming and J lost 5 bases, with 10 bases between them. This CDR3 reads CASSRSRYQPQHF. CDR3 coding DNA: TGTGCCAGCAGTCGATCCCGTTATCAGCCCCAGCATTTT.

This clonotype was detected many times. CDR3 sequence (DNA): TGTGCCAGCAGCCCGAGGGGGGCTAACTATGGCTACACCTTC. Translating gives CASSPRGANYGYTF. V gene TRBV12-3 or TRBV12-4 combines with J gene TRBJ1-2; D possibly corresponds to TRBD1 (6 bases). The CDR3 consists of 14 residues. With 6 bases removed from V and 0 bases from J, the gap between germline ends came to 11 bases.

The rearrangement links TRBV19 to TRBJ1-3; no definite D call. With 6 bases removed from V and 0 bases from J, the gap between germline ends came to 15 bases. Germline CDR1 LNHDA, CDR2 SQIVND (reference sequence). This CDR3 contains 16 residues. This CDR3 is CASRGRDRHSGNTIYF. The CDR3 DNA follows: TGTGCCAGTAGGGGCCGTGACCGCCACTCTGGAAACACCATATATTTT.

A note on this clonotype: Given a much more abundant clone one base away, this may be a read error. The V and J genes are TRBV7-2 and TRBJ1-6, with 7 bases matching TRBD1. The CDR3 totals 16 residues. After removal of 5 bases from V and 6 bases from J, the junction contained 10 bases not matched to a gene. Germline values: CDR1 SGHTA, CDR2 FQGNSA. The CDR3 spells CASSAETGYLNSPLHF. The CDR3 region has the DNA TGTGCCAGCAGCGCCGAGACAGGGTACCTTAATTCACCCCTCCACTTT.

In this sample, this clonotype turned up many times. J is TRBJ2-1 and V is TRBV28; 7 bases are a match to TRBD2. CDR1 MDHEN and CDR2 SYDVKM come from the germline V gene. J was trimmed by 5 bases and V by 6 bases; bases with no gene match: 10. This CDR3 comprises 15 residues. The CDR3: CASSETRDYHNEQFF. The CDR3 DNA reads TGTGCCAGCAGCGAAACCCGGGACTATCACAATGAGCAGTTCTTC. Looking up the rest from reference TRBV28 and TRBJ2-1 gives the full variable domain: DVKVTQSSRYLVKRTGEKVFLECVQDMDHENMFWYRQDPGLGLRLIYFSYDVKMKEKGDIPEGYSVSREKKERFSLILESASTNQTSMYLCASSETRDYHNEQFFGPGTRLTVL.

The rearrangement uses TRBV7-9 and TRBJ2-3, with a weak D call TRBD2 (6 bases). The CDR3 consists of 22 residues. V gave up 1 base and J gave up 2 bases, with 31 bases separating them. Germline V lookup: CDR1 SEHNR, CDR2 FQNEAQ (reference sequence). The CDR3 bases are TGTGCCAGCAGCTTAGTCGGGAGTTTTGGCAAACCGACGGAGGGGCCCACAGATACGCAGTATTTT. This gives the protein CASSLVGSFGKPTEGPTDTQYF.

This clonotype was counted ten times or more. The chain couples TRBV30 to TRBJ2-5; perhaps TRBD1 as D (5 bases). The CDR3 length is 13 residues. V dropped 1 base and J dropped 3 bases, with 9 bases sitting between them. Germline V lookup: CDR1 GTSNPN, CDR2 SVGIG (reference sequence). The CDR3 sequence: CAWSGQGKETQYF. Here the CDR3 DNA reads TGTGCCTGGAGTGGGCAGGGCAAAGAGACCCAGTACTTC.

This clonotype was seen at least ten times. The genes are TRBV18 and TRBJ1-1; D not certain. V was pared by 2 bases and J by 3 bases, with 10 bases between. The CDR3 runs 14 residues. Germline lookup yields CDR1 KGHSH and CDR2 LQKENI. For the CDR3, the DNA is TGTGCCAGCTCACCAGAGATGTCGGACACTGAAGCTTTCTTT. This gives the protein CASSPEMSDTEAFF.